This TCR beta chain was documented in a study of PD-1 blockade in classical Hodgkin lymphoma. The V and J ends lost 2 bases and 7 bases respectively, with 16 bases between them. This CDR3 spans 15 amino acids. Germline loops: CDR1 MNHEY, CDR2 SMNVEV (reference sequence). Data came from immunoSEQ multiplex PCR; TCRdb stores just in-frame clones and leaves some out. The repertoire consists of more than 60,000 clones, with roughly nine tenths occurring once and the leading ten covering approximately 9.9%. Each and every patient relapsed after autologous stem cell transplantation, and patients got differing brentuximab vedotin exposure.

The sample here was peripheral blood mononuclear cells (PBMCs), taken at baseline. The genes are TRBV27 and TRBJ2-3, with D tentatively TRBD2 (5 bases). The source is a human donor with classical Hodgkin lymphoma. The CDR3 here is CASSLTRDPRYTQYF. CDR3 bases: TGTGCCAGCAGTTTAACCCGGGATCCCCGTTATACGCAGTATTTT.